The 4 T cell receptor beta chains reported below all come from one sample, sequenced in a study of response to subunit inactivated influenza vaccine. TCRdb used MiXCR to reprocess the RT-PCR reads, holding one entry per CDR3 protein. The table lists under 550,000 distinct CDR3 sequences, approximately 7.7% of them singletons. The sample was PBMCs from blood, taken around 25 months after vaccination. The receptors shown here come from a man in his fifties or sixties who received an inactivated influenza vaccine.

V is TRBV7-3 and J is TRBJ2-3, with D tentatively TRBD2 (7 bases). The CDR3 sequence is 15 residues long. Germline CDR1 reads SGHTA; CDR2 reads FQGTGA. V was shortened by 6 bases and J by 2 bases, with 15 bases between the two germline ends. The CDR3 DNA reads TGTGCCAGCAGTCTAGACGGGGGGCCCACAGATACGCAGTATTTT. Protein product: CASSLDGGPTDTQYF.

This clonotype was picked up a small number of times. The rearrangement links TRBV25-1 to TRBJ2-1, with a tentative D call TRBD1 (5 bases). The CDR3 consists of 12 residues. The V gene lost 3 bases and the J gene lost 10 bases, with 10 bases spanning the gap. Looked up from germline, CDR1 is MGHDK and CDR2 is SYGVNS. The CDR3: CASSDKPGEQFF. CDR3 coding DNA: TGTGCCAGCAGTGATAAACCAGGGGAGCAGTTCTTC.

The CDR3 bases are TGCGCCAGCAGTGAGTGGAGCAGGAACAATGAGCAGTTCTTC. Translated: CASSEWSRNNEQFF. The gene calls are TRBV10-1 and TRBJ2-1; D is unresolved. V dropped 1 base and J dropped 5 bases, with 9 bases sitting between them. This CDR3 is built from 14 residues. In germline, CDR1 is WNHNN, CDR2 SYGVQD (reference sequence).

V is TRBV27 and J is TRBJ1-2; TRBD1 agrees at 8 bases. This CDR3 is 18 amino acids long. The ends lost 2 bases at V and 8 bases at J; junction bases unmatched: 19. Germline V gene lookup returns CDR1 MNHEY and CDR2 SMNVEV (reference sequence). CDR3 residues: CASSLKPVSRGPIMGYTF. Written as DNA, the CDR3 is TGTGCCAGCAGTTTAAAACCTGTCAGCAGGGGGCCCATTATGGGCTACACCTTC.